This T cell receptor (beta chain) was identified in a study of early T cells in non-severe SARS-CoV-2 infection. This CDR3 contains 13 residues. The germline V and J ends were trimmed by 3 bases and 7 bases, with 10 bases remaining between them. Per germline, CDR1 LNHDA and CDR2 SQIVND (reference sequence). TCRdb itself ran the 5' RACE reads through MiXCR, one entry per CDR3 protein. Among tens of thousands of distinct CDR3 sequences listed, 13% were seen once. Sample: whole blood, taken at baseline. The origin of this receptor is an adult who was a healthcare worker with PCR-confirmed SARS-CoV-2 infection or an uninfected control (not recorded which). The V and J genes are TRBV19 and TRBJ1-5; a possible D gene is TRBD1 (5 bases). This chain's CDR3 is CASSMGGYQPQHF. The CDR3 region has the DNA TGTGCCAGTAGTATGGGGGGGTACCAGCCCCAGCATTTT.